This T cell receptor beta chain was sequenced in a study of chemoradiotherapy in HPV16-positive cancers. Findings and caveats of the study: In HPV16-positive patients, HPV-responsive T-cell expansion tracked better recurrence-free survival.

The method was immunoSEQ multiplex PCR; TCRdb's version includes in-frame clones alone and lacks a portion of them. The repertoire holds about 19,000 clones, more than 75% seen once, with over 3.5% in the top ten. Note on this clone: Its cognate antigen is unknown.

This TCR derives from a human donor with HPV-associated anogenital cancer. The sequencing used blood, collected from a patient who underwent chemoradiotherapy.

The CDR3 reads CASSEHIGTSGGATDTQYF. In DNA, the CDR3 is TGTGCCAGCAGCGAACATATAGGGACTAGCGGGGGGGCCACAGATACGCAGTATTTT. The gene calls are TRBV7-2 and TRBJ2-3; TRBD2 aligns across 16 bases. Germline-derived CDR1 and CDR2 are SGHTA and FQGNSA. The CDR3 consists of 19 residues. Trimming at V came to 5 bases and at J to 2 bases, leaving 10 bases not matched to a gene.